A selection of T cell receptor beta chains follows, all from one sample in a study of metastatic and nonmetastatic thyroid tumors. TCRdb re-called clones via MiXCR from the PCR reads. This sample has around 18,000 clones, with roughly 36% found just once. Sequencing was done on a sample of tumor tissue. Receptor source: a female donor with papillary thyroid cancer or a benign thyroid nodule (not recorded which). Some clones in this sample may be carry-over from other donors' samples. Both conserved end residues are part of each CDR3. Fields, in order: J gene, CDR3 length, V gene, clone size, D gene, CDR3 protein, CDR3 DNA. The D gene is left open where the match is weak. Only part of the rows carry a size: once, few, many, or a class if the clone is expanded.

j_call: TRBJ1-6; cdr3_length: 18; v_call: TRBV6-1; clone_size: few; d_call: -; cdr3_aa: CAISEVPQTGGYNSPLHF; cdr3_nt: TGTGCCATCAGTGAAGTGCCCCAAACCGGGGGCTATAATTCACCCCTCCACTTT
j_call: TRBJ1-2; cdr3_length: 13; v_call: TRBV30; clone_size: -; d_call: -; cdr3_aa: CAWTIKGNYGYTF; cdr3_nt: TGTGCCTGGACGATTAAGGGTAACTATGGCTACACCTTC
j_call: TRBJ2-7; cdr3_length: 13; v_call: TRBV2; clone_size: few; d_call: -; cdr3_aa: CASSVAGGVEQYF; cdr3_nt: TGTGCCAGCAGTGTCGCAGGGGGGGTGGAGCAGTACTTC
j_call: TRBJ2-3; cdr3_length: 15; v_call: TRBV5-1; clone_size: few; d_call: TRBD2; cdr3_aa: CASSFSGSRVDTQYF; cdr3_nt: TGCGCCAGCAGCTTTAGCGGGAGTCGGGTAGATACGCAGTATTTT
j_call: TRBJ1-5; cdr3_length: 16; v_call: TRBV20-1; clone_size: -; d_call: TRBD1; cdr3_aa: CSARESTGVAGQPQHF; cdr3_nt: TGCAGTGCTAGGGAGAGTACAGGGGTTGCGGGCCAGCCCCAGCATTTT
j_call: TRBJ1-1; cdr3_length: 15; v_call: TRBV20-1; clone_size: -; d_call: -; cdr3_aa: CSARDPDRWNTEAFF; cdr3_nt: TGCAGTGCTAGAGATCCCGACAGGTGGAACACTGAAGCTTTCTTT
j_call: TRBJ1-6; cdr3_length: 14; v_call: TRBV7-9; clone_size: -; d_call: -; cdr3_aa: CARRDEGENSPLHF; cdr3_nt: TGTGCCCGCAGAGACGAGGGGGAAAATTCACCCCTCCACTTT
j_call: TRBJ2-7; cdr3_length: 13; v_call: TRBV13; clone_size: medium-sized; d_call: -; cdr3_aa: CASSFSSWDEQYF; cdr3_nt: TGTGCCAGCAGCTTCTCCTCCTGGGACGAGCAGTACTTC
j_call: TRBJ2-7; cdr3_length: 16; v_call: TRBV6-2/TRBV6-3; clone_size: -; d_call: -; cdr3_aa: CASTHRSGAPSYEQYF; cdr3_nt: TGTGCCAGCACCCACAGGAGTGGGGCTCCTTCCTACGAGCAGTACTTC
j_call: TRBJ2-5; cdr3_length: 15; v_call: TRBV27; clone_size: few; d_call: TRBD2; cdr3_aa: CASNPSGGVQETQYF; cdr3_nt: TGTGCCAGCAACCCTAGCGGGGGGGTTCAAGAGACCCAGTACTTC
j_call: TRBJ2-1; cdr3_length: 13; v_call: TRBV20-1; clone_size: many; d_call: -; cdr3_aa: CSAKTSPGGEQFF; cdr3_nt: TGCAGTGCCAAGACTAGCCCAGGGGGTGAGCAGTTCTTC
j_call: TRBJ1-3; cdr3_length: 20; v_call: TRBV6-4; clone_size: many; d_call: -; cdr3_aa: CASRGVADTHPPQRGNTIYF; cdr3_nt: TGTGCCAGCAGGGGGGTAGCGGACACCCATCCCCCGCAGCGAGGAAACACCATATATTTT
j_call: TRBJ2-2; cdr3_length: 15; v_call: TRBV18; clone_size: once; d_call: TRBD2; cdr3_aa: CASSPGTRSTGELFF; cdr3_nt: TGTGCCAGCTCACCAGGGACTAGGAGTACCGGGGAGCTGTTTTTT
j_call: TRBJ2-7; cdr3_length: 15; v_call: TRBV9; clone_size: -; d_call: TRBD1; cdr3_aa: CASSVTGQGGYEQYF; cdr3_nt: TGTGCCAGCAGCGTAACGGGACAGGGGGGGTACGAGCAGTACTTC
j_call: TRBJ2-6; cdr3_length: 15; v_call: TRBV5-1; clone_size: -; d_call: -; cdr3_aa: CASSSQPGGANVLTF; cdr3_nt: TGCGCCAGCAGCTCCCAGCCGGGTGGGGCCAACGTCCTGACTTTC
j_call: TRBJ2-2; cdr3_length: 14; v_call: TRBV30; clone_size: medium-sized; d_call: -; cdr3_aa: CAGSHGTNTGELFF; cdr3_nt: TGTGCCGGGAGTCACGGAACGAACACCGGGGAGCTGTTTTTT
j_call: TRBJ2-1; cdr3_length: 14; v_call: TRBV4-1; clone_size: few; d_call: -; cdr3_aa: CASSPQETNNEQFF; cdr3_nt: TGCGCCAGCAGCCCACAGGAGACTAACAATGAGCAGTTCTTC
j_call: TRBJ1-2; cdr3_length: 13; v_call: TRBV6-1; clone_size: few; d_call: -; cdr3_aa: CASSWEANYGYTF; cdr3_nt: TGTGCCAGCAGTTGGGAGGCTAACTATGGCTACACCTTC
j_call: TRBJ2-7; cdr3_length: 16; v_call: TRBV9; clone_size: -; d_call: -; cdr3_aa: CASRYGPSSLSYEQYF; cdr3_nt: TGTGCCAGCAGATATGGACCCTCTTCTCTCTCCTACGAGCAGTACTTC
j_call: TRBJ1-5; cdr3_length: 15; v_call: TRBV6-1; clone_size: -; d_call: -; cdr3_aa: CASSEVEGRDQPQHF; cdr3_nt: TGTGCCAGCAGTGAAGTTGAAGGCAGGGACCAGCCCCAGCATTTT
j_call: TRBJ2-7; cdr3_length: 15; v_call: TRBV28; clone_size: medium-sized; d_call: TRBD1; cdr3_aa: CASSSAGTGGNEQYF; cdr3_nt: TGTGCCAGCAGTTCAGCCGGGACAGGGGGCAACGAGCAGTACTTC
j_call: TRBJ1-6; cdr3_length: 15; v_call: TRBV18; clone_size: many; d_call: -; cdr3_aa: CASSPSTGINSPLHF; cdr3_nt: TGTGCCAGCTCACCATCTACAGGGATCAATTCACCCCTCCACTTT
j_call: TRBJ2-1; cdr3_length: 12; v_call: TRBV7-8; clone_size: medium-sized; d_call: -; cdr3_aa: CASSLSTKEQFF; cdr3_nt: TGTGCCAGCAGCTTGTCTACGAAGGAGCAGTTCTTC
j_call: TRBJ2-1; cdr3_length: 16; v_call: TRBV20-1; clone_size: -; d_call: TRBD2; cdr3_aa: CSAHQPSGKGVYEQFF; cdr3_nt: TGCAGTGCTCATCAGCCTAGCGGGAAGGGGGTGTATGAGCAATTCTTC
j_call: TRBJ1-1; cdr3_length: 15; v_call: TRBV9; clone_size: medium-sized; d_call: TRBD1; cdr3_aa: CASSVETGVGTEAFF; cdr3_nt: TGTGCCAGCAGCGTAGAGACAGGGGTGGGCACTGAAGCTTTCTTT
j_call: TRBJ1-5; cdr3_length: 13; v_call: TRBV6-1; clone_size: few; d_call: -; cdr3_aa: CASSPTGNQPQHF; cdr3_nt: TGTGCCAGCAGCCCCACAGGGAATCAGCCCCAGCATTTT
j_call: TRBJ2-7; cdr3_length: 11; v_call: TRBV30; clone_size: -; d_call: -; cdr3_aa: CAWSQTYEQYF; cdr3_nt: TGTGCCTGGAGTCAAACCTACGAGCAGTACTTC
j_call: TRBJ1-5; cdr3_length: 12; v_call: TRBV19; clone_size: -; d_call: -; cdr3_aa: CASSIGAQPQRF; cdr3_nt: TGTGCCAGTAGTATCGGGGCCCAGCCCCAGCGTTTT
j_call: TRBJ2-7; cdr3_length: 15; v_call: TRBV10-1; clone_size: few; d_call: -; cdr3_aa: CASSESNGQSYEQYF; cdr3_nt: TGCGCCAGCAGTGAGTCCAACGGACAGTCCTACGAGCAGTACTTC
j_call: TRBJ2-7; cdr3_length: 13; v_call: TRBV18; clone_size: medium-sized; d_call: TRBD1; cdr3_aa: CASSPGQDDEQYF; cdr3_nt: TGTGCCAGCTCACCTGGACAGGACGACGAGCAGTACTTC
j_call: TRBJ1-2; cdr3_length: 14; v_call: TRBV7-2; clone_size: -; d_call: -; cdr3_aa: CASSLTANDYGYTF; cdr3_nt: TGTGCCAGCAGCTTAACAGCCAATGACTATGGCTACACCTTC
j_call: TRBJ1-3; cdr3_length: 15; v_call: TRBV4-2; clone_size: -; d_call: -; cdr3_aa: CASSQDILVENTIYF; cdr3_nt: TGTGCCAGCAGCCAAGATATCCTGGTGGAAAACACCATATATTTT
j_call: TRBJ1-4; cdr3_length: 15; v_call: TRBV28; clone_size: once; d_call: -; cdr3_aa: CVSSSRQATNEKLFF; cdr3_nt: TGTGTCAGCAGTTCCCGACAGGCAACTAATGAAAAACTGTTTTTT
j_call: TRBJ2-5; cdr3_length: 13; v_call: TRBV9; clone_size: many; d_call: -; cdr3_aa: CASSSDAGQTQYF; cdr3_nt: TGTGCCAGCAGCTCCGACGCCGGGCAGACCCAGTACTTC
j_call: TRBJ1-2; cdr3_length: 13; v_call: TRBV19; clone_size: few; d_call: -; cdr3_aa: CASTAGTKYGYTF; cdr3_nt: TGTGCCAGTACAGCCGGGACAAAATATGGCTACACCTTC
j_call: TRBJ2-2; cdr3_length: 16; v_call: TRBV19; clone_size: many; d_call: TRBD2; cdr3_aa: CASTKQLAGGTGELFF; cdr3_nt: TGTGCCAGCACGAAGCAGCTAGCGGGAGGCACCGGGGAGCTGTTTTTT
j_call: TRBJ2-7; cdr3_length: 15; v_call: TRBV4-2; clone_size: -; d_call: -; cdr3_aa: CASSQGGGGAHEQYF; cdr3_nt: TGTGCCAGCAGCCAAGGAGGTGGGGGGGCCCACGAGCAGTACTTC
j_call: TRBJ2-7; cdr3_length: 17; v_call: TRBV2; clone_size: medium-sized; d_call: -; cdr3_aa: CASSRPLTGPTHYEQYF; cdr3_nt: TGTGCCAGCAGTCGGCCCCTAACAGGACCAACCCACTACGAGCAGTACTTC
j_call: TRBJ2-7; cdr3_length: 14; v_call: TRBV12-3/TRBV12-4; clone_size: few; d_call: -; cdr3_aa: CASSLTGPRYEQYF; cdr3_nt: TGTGCCAGCAGTTTAACAGGGCCTCGCTACGAGCAGTACTTC
j_call: TRBJ2-1; cdr3_length: 12; v_call: TRBV6-2/TRBV6-3; clone_size: medium-sized; d_call: -; cdr3_aa: CASRTGSSEQFF; cdr3_nt: TGTGCCAGCAGGACCGGATCGAGTGAGCAGTTCTTC
j_call: TRBJ1-1; cdr3_length: 14; v_call: TRBV6-2/TRBV6-3; clone_size: -; d_call: -; cdr3_aa: CASRANRMNTEAFF; cdr3_nt: TGTGCCAGCAGAGCGAACAGGATGAACACTGAAGCTTTCTTT